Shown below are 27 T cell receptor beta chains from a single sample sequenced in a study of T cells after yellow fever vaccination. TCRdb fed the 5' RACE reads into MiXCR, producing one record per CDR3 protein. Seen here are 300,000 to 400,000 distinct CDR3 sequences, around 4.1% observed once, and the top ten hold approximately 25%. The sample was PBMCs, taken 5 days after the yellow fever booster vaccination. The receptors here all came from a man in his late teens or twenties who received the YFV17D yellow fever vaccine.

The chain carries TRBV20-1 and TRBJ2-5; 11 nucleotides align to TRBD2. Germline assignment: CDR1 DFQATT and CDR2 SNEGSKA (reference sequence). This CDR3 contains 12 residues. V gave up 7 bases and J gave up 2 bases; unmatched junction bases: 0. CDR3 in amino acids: CSGTSGQETQYF. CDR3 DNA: TGCAGTGGGACTAGCGGGCAAGAGACCCAGTACTTC.

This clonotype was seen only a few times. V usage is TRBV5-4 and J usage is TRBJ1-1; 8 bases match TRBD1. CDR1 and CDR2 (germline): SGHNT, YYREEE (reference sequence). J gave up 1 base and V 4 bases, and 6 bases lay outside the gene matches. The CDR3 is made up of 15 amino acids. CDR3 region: CASSTSGTGNTEAFF. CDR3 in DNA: TGTGCCAGCAGCACCTCCGGGACAGGGAACACTGAAGCTTTCTTT.

The chain's CDR3 is CASLSGSTQYF. The CDR3 DNA reads TGTGCCAGCCTATCAGGAAGTACGCAGTATTTT. This rearrangement joins TRBV12-3 or TRBV12-4 to TRBJ2-3; D unresolved. The CDR3 extends over 11 amino acids. V shed 8 bases and J shed 8 bases, with 11 bases lying between them.

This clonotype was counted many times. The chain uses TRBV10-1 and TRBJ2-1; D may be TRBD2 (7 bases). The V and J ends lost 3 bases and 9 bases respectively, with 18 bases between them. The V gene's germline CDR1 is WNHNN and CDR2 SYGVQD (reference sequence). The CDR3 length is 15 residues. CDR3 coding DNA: TGCGCCAGCAGTGATTCCGCGGGGGCCCTCATTGAGCAGTTCTTC. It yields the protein CASSDSAGALIEQFF.

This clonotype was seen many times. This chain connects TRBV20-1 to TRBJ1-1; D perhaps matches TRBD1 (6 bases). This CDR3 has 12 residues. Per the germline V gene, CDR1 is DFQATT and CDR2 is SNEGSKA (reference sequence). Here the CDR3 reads CSLGGQNTEAFF. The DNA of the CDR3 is TGCAGCCTCGGGGGGCAGAACACTGAAGCTTTCTTT.

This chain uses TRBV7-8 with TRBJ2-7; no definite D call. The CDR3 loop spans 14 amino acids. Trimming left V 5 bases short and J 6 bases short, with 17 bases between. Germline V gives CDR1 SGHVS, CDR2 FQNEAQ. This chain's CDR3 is CASSVRRISSEQYF. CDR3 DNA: TGTGCCAGCAGCGTTAGGCGGATTTCCAGCGAGCAGTACTTC.

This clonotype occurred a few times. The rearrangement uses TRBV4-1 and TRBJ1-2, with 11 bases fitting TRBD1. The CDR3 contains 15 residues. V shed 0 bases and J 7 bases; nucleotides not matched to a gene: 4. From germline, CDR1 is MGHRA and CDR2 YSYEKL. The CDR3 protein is CASSQEGQGVSGYTF. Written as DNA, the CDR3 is TGCGCCAGCAGCCAAGAGGGACAGGGGGTGTCTGGCTACACCTTC.

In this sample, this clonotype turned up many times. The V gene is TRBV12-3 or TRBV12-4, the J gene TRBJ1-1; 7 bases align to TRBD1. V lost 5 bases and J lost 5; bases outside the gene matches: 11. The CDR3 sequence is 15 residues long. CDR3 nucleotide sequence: TGTGCCAGCAGTCGCCATGACAGGGCCGGGACTGAAGCTTTCTTT. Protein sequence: CASSRHDRAGTEAFF.

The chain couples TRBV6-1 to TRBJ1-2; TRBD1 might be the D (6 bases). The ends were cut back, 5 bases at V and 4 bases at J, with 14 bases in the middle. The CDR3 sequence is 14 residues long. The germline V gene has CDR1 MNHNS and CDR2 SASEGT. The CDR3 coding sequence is TGTGCCAGCAGTTACAGGGACTCTCTCTATGGCTACACCTTC. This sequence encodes CASSYRDSLYGYTF.

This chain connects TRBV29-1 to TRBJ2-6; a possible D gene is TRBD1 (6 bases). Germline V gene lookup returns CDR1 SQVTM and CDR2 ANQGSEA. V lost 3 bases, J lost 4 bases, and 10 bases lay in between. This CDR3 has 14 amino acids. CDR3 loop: CSVEQGSGANVLTF. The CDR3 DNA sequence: TGCAGCGTTGAGCAGGGGTCCGGGGCCAACGTCCTGACTTTC. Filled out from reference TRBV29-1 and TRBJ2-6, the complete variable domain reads SAVISQKPSRDICQRGTSLTIQCQVDSQVTMMFWYRQQPGQSLTLIATANQGSEATYESGFVIDKFPISRPNLTFSTLTVSNMSPEDSSIYLCSVEQGSGANVLTFGAGSRLTVL.

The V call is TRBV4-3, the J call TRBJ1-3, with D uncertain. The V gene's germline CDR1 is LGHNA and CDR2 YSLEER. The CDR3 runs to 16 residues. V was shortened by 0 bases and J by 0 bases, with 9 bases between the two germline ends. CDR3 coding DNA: TGCGCCAGCAGCCAAGAGTCGGCGGCCTCTGGAAACACCATATATTTT. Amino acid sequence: CASSQESAASGNTIYF.

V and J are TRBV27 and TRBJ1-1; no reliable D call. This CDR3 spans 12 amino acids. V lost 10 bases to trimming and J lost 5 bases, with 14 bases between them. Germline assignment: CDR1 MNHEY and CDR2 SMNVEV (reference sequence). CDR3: CATGPKVTEAFF. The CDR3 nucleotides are TGTGCCACTGGGCCCAAAGTGACTGAAGCTTTCTTT.

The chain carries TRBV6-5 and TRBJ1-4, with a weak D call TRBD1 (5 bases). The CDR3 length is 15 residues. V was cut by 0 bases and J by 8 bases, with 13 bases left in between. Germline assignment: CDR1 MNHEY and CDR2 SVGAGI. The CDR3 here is CASSYSFRVGEKLFF. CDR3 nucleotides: TGTGCCAGCAGTTACTCTTTCAGGGTTGGGGAAAAACTGTTTTTT.

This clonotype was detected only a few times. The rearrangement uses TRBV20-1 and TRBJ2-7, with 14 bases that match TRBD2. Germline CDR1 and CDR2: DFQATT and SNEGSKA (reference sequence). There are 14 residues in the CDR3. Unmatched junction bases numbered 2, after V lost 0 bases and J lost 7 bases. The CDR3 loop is CSAREGLAGVEQYV. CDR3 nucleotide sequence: TGCAGTGCTAGAGAGGGACTAGCGGGGGTTGAGCAGTACGTC.

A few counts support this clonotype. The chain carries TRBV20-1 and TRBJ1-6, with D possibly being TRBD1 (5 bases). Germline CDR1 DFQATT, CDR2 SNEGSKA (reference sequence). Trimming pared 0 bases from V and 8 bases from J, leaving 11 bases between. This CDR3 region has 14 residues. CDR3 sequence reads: CSARDRQGYSPLHF. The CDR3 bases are TGCAGTGCTAGAGATCGCCAGGGATATTCACCCCTCCACTTT.

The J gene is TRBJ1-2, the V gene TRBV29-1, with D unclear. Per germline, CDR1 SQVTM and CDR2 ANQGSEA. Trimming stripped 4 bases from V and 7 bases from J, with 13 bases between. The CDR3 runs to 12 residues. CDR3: CSVVSGVGGYTF. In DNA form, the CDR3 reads TGCAGCGTTGTTTCCGGGGTCGGTGGCTACACCTTC.

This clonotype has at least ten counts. CDR3 sequence reads: CASSAGTDASTDTQYF. The CDR3 DNA follows: TGTGCCAGCAGCGCGGGGACGGATGCTAGCACAGATACGCAGTATTTT. The V call is TRBV5-4, the J call TRBJ2-3, with D possibly TRBD2 on 6 matching bases. The germline CDR1 and CDR2 sequences are SGHNT and YYREEE (reference sequence). Between the trimmed V and J ends, which lost 4 bases and 0 bases, there was a span of 15 bases. The length of the CDR3 is 16 residues.

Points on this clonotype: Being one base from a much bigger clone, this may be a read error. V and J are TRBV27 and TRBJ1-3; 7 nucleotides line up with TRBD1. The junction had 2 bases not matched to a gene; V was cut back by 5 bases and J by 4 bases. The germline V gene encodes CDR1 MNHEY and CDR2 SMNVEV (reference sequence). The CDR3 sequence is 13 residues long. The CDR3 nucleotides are TGTGCCAGCAGTGTACAGGGGGGAAACACCATATATTTT. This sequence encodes CASSVQGGNTIYF.

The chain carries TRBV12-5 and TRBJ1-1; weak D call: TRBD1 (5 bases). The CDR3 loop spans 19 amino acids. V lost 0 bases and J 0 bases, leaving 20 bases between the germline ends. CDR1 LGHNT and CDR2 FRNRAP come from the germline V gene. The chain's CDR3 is CASGLVFGRGLRMNTEAFF. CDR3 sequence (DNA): TGTGCTAGTGGTTTGGTATTCGGGCGGGGGTTAAGAATGAACACTGAAGCTTTCTTT.

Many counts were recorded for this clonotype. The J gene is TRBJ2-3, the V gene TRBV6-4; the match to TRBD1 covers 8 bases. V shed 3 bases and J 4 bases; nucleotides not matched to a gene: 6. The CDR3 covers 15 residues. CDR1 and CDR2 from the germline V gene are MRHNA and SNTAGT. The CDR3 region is CASSEAGGAPDTQYF. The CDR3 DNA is TGTGCCAGCAGTGAAGCAGGGGGCGCCCCAGATACGCAGTATTTT.

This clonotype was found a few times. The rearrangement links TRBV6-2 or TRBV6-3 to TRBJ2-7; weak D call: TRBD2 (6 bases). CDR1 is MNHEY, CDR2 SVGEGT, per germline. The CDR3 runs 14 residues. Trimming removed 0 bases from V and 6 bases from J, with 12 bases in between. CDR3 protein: CASSYSYLGLEQYV. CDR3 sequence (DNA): TGTGCCAGCAGTTACTCCTACCTGGGACTCGAGCAGTACGTC.

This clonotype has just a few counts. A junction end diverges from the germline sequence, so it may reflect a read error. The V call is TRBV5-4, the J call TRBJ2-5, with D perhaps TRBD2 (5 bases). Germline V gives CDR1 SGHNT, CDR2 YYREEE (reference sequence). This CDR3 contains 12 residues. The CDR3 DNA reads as TGTGCCAGCAGCTTGGACGGGGTTTTAGGAAACTTC. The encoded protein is CASSLDGVLGNF.

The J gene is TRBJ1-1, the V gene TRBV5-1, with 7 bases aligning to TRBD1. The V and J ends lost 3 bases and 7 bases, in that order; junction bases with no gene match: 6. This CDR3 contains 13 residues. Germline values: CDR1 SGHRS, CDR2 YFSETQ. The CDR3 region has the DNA TGCGCCAGCAGCTACCCCGGGACAGTTGAAGCTTTCTTT. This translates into CASSYPGTVEAFF.

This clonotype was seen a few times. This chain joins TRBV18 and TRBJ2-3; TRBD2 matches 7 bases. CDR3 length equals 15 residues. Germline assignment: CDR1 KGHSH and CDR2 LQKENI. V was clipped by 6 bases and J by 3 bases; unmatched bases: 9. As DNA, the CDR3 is TGTGCCAGCTCCCCTTTGGCGGGGGAGACAGATACGCAGTATTTT. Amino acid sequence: CASSPLAGETDTQYF.

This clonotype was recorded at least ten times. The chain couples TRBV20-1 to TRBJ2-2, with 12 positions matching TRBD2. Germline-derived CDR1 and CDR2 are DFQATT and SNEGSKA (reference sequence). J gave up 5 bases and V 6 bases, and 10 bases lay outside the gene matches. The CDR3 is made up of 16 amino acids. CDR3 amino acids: CSAPRLAGATTGELFF. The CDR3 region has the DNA TGCAGTGCCCCCCGACTAGCGGGGGCGACGACCGGGGAGCTGTTTTTT.

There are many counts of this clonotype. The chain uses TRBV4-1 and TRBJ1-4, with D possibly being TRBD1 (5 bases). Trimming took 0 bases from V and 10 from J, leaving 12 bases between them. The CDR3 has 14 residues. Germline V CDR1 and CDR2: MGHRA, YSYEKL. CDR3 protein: CASSQEGQMRKLFF. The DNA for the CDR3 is TGCGCCAGCAGCCAAGAAGGACAAATGCGAAAACTGTTTTTT.

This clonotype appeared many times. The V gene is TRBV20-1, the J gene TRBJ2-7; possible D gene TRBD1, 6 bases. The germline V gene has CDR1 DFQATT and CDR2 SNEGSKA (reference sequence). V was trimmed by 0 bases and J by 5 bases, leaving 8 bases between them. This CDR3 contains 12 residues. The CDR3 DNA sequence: TGCAGTGCTAGAGAACAGGGCCACGAGCAGTACTTC. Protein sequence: CSAREQGHEQYF.